The T cell receptor (beta chain) described here comes from a study of vaccination and CD4 T cells after COVID-19. Turning to the study itself: Sampling after COVID took place at a median of around 91 days (range 35 to 161) following diagnosis. Points from the study as a whole: The study examined relatively few convalescent patients and included no early post-infection timepoints.

V shed 0 bases, J shed 3 bases, and the junction held 11 bases outside the gene matches. Germline CDR1 reads LNHNV; CDR2 reads YYDKDF (reference sequence). This CDR3 region has 18 residues. Regarding this clonotype: Its antigen is as yet unknown.

Treatment specified: approximately nine-day PBMC culture with coronavirus spike peptide pools or control peptides (ViraFEST assay). The study sequenced cultured CD4+ T cell DNA using the Oncomine TCR Beta short-read assay. Extraction of genomic DNA was performed on cultured CD4+ T cells. A single record per CDR3 protein comes from TCRdb applying MiXCR to the PCR reads. In the table there are about 14,000 distinct CDR3 sequences, approximately 61% of which are singletons. The V gene is TRBV15, the J gene TRBJ2-1, with 7 positions matching TRBD2. This TCR was sampled from a human donor who had recovered from COVID-19. The sequencing sample was made of CD4+ T cells from blood, cultured in vitro. The CDR3 region has the DNA TGTGCCACCAGCAGAGATCGCGGGAGAAACAAATACTACAATGAGCAGTTCTTC. Amino acids: CATSRDRGRNKYYNEQFF.